A selection of T cell receptor beta chains follows, all from one sample in a study of T-cell memory formation after mild COVID-19. TCRdb analysed the 5' RACE reads with MiXCR anew, one entry per CDR3 protein. The sample has approximately 480,000 distinct CDR3 sequences; about 20% are singletons. Sequenced: PBMCs or a T cell subset sorted from them (not recorded which). Receptors originate from an adult woman who had mild COVID-19 (a few samples of this study predate the infection). Cell type and time point are not known. Each CDR3 is given with its conserved first and last residue. The D gene is left open where the match is weak. The listing skips clone size in some rows; elsewhere it reads once, few, many or a size class.

TRBJ2-7,TRBV24-1,.,.,CATSDFEGNEQYF,TGTGCCACCAGTGATTTTGAGGGCAACGAGCAGTACTTC
TRBJ2-5,TRBV18,few,TRBD1,CASSPRQGSEETQYF,TGTGCCAGCTCACCTCGACAGGGTAGCGAGGAGACCCAGTACTTC
TRBJ1-1,TRBV20-1,.,TRBD1,CSASVRDRVIEAFF,TGCAGTGCTAGCGTTCGGGACAGGGTAATTGAAGCTTTCTTT
TRBJ2-7,TRBV6-5,.,TRBD1,CASSQHRGSTYEQYF,TGTGCCAGCAGCCAACACAGGGGGTCGACCTACGAGCAGTACTTC
TRBJ2-7,TRBV4-2,many,.,CASSQGGPYEQYF,TGTGCCAGCAGCCAAGGTGGCCCCTACGAGCAGTACTTC
TRBJ2-3,TRBV12-3/TRBV12-4,.,.,CASSSQPGNTADTQYF,TGTGCCAGCAGCTCCCAGCCGGGGAACACGGCGGATACGCAGTATTTT
TRBJ2-1,TRBV7-9,.,TRBD1,CASSFPGQGARNEQFF,TGTGCCAGCAGCTTCCCGGGACAGGGGGCGCGTAATGAGCAGTTCTTC
TRBJ1-1,TRBV30,.,.,CAWSADSPPSPAFF,TGTGCCTGGAGTGCCGACAGTCCCCCCTCCCCAGCTTTCTTT
TRBJ2-2,TRBV24-1,.,.,CATSEGNGGMNTGELFF,TGTGCCACCAGCGAAGGCAATGGAGGGATGAACACCGGGGAGCTGTTTTTT
TRBJ2-5,TRBV27,few,TRBD2,CASSRTSGYQETQYF,TGTGCCAGCAGTCGGACTAGCGGGTACCAAGAGACCCAGTACTTC
TRBJ2-3,TRBV5-1,.,.,CASSFGGVGTDTQYF,TGCGCCAGCAGCTTTGGCGGGGTTGGCACAGATACGCAGTATTTT
TRBJ1-5,TRBV6-5,.,.,CASSKQRAHVPQHF,TGTGCCAGCTCTAAACAGCGGGCCCACGTACCCCAGCATTTT
TRBJ2-7,TRBV9,.,.,CASSVEGRAYEQYF,TGTGCCAGCAGCGTAGAGGGCAGGGCCTACGAGCAGTACTTC
TRBJ2-2,TRBV4-3,many,TRBD2,CASTWGLAGEGTGELFF,TGCGCCAGCACCTGGGGACTAGCGGGAGAGGGCACCGGGGAGCTGTTTTTT